These 5 T cell receptor beta chains were all obtained from the same sample, sequenced in a study of Graves' ophthalmopathy and Graves' hyperthyroidism. RNA transcripts were the template, and TCR beta CDR3 regions were amplified from them. After a first-round RT-PCR with HTBI primers, a second-round multiplex PCR was run. One entry per CDR3 protein results from TCRdb running MiXCR on the multiplex PCR reads. This table holds 300,000 to 500,000 distinct CDR3 sequences, 15% found once. The sample consisted of peripheral blood. These receptors all stem from a woman between 18 and 29 years old with stable Graves' hyperthyroidism.

The chain joins TRBV6-5 to TRBJ1-5; D may be TRBD1 (6 bases). Trimming left V 5 bases short and J 6 bases short, with 14 bases between. The CDR3 totals 14 residues. CDR1 is MNHEY and CDR2 is SVGAGI in the germline V gene. In DNA, the CDR3 is TGTGCCAGCAGTCTACAGGGCCTGGGTCAGCCCCAGCATTTT. Its protein is CASSLQGLGQPQHF.

This clonotype came up many times. V usage is TRBV24-1 and J usage is TRBJ1-1, with 10 bases fitting TRBD1. V dropped 3 bases and J dropped 1; count of bases not matched to a gene: 1. The CDR3 has 15 amino acids. CDR1 and CDR2 (germline): KGHDR, SFDVKD. DNA of the CDR3: TGTGCCACCAGTGATCGGACAGGGGGGAACACTGAAGCTTTCTTT. Residues: CATSDRTGGNTEAFF.

This clonotype was seen many times. V gene TRBV10-1 combines with J gene TRBJ1-1; maybe TRBD1 (5 bases). The CDR3 sequence is 15 residues long. Trimming removed 2 bases at V and 3 bases at J, with 13 bases between. The germline gives CDR1 WNHNN, CDR2 SYGVQD (reference sequence). CDR3 in amino acids: CASSERRGRYTEAFF. Written as DNA, the CDR3 is TGCGCCAGCAGTGAGAGGAGGGGAAGGTACACTGAAGCTTTCTTT.

This clonotype was counted ten times or more. The chain carries TRBV20-1 and TRBJ1-5, with a weak D call TRBD1 (6 bases). Trimming took 7 bases from V and 5 from J, leaving 15 bases between them. The CDR3 totals 13 residues. CDR1 is DFQATT, CDR2 SNEGSKA, per germline (reference sequence). This CDR3 is CSVETGPDQPQHF. The CDR3 DNA reads TGCAGTGTAGAAACAGGGCCCGATCAGCCCCAGCATTTT.

This clonotype was recorded at least ten times. The chain recombines TRBV12-3 or TRBV12-4 with TRBJ1-3, with D possibly TRBD1 on 5 matching bases. The CDR3 has 15 residues. V was pared by 5 bases and J by 2 bases, with 13 bases between. Here the CDR3 reads CASSPGVLTGNTIYF. For the CDR3, the DNA is TGTGCCAGCAGTCCGGGGGTCCTTACTGGAAACACCATATATTTT.